This TCR beta chain was profiled in a study of shared clonotypes between healthy human individuals. Broader study findings: Against clonotypes common to all four donors, non-shared ones had lower generation probabilities. At large depth, rarefaction still showed sorted-subset sequencing to be incomplete.

Concerning this clone itself: Its antigen is unknown.

Losses at the gene ends were 5 bases for V and 5 bases for J; bases not matched to a gene: 5. The CDR3 is made up of 14 amino acids. Per germline, CDR1 SGHVS and CDR2 FNYEAQ. The table came from immunoSEQ multiplex PCR; TCRdb's copy has only in-frame clones and leaves some out. Among around 1,000,000 clones listed, approximately 77% were seen once. This TCR came from a man aged 18 to 29 in good health. Some clones in this sample may be carry-over from other donors' samples. Sequenced input: memory CD4+ T cells from PBMCs. Sample subset: CD45RA-negative fraction. This chain joins TRBV7-6 and TRBJ2-7; 11 bases align to TRBD2. CDR3 in amino acids: CASSPGLAVHEQYF. The DNA of the CDR3 is TGTGCCAGCAGCCCGGGACTAGCGGTTCACGAGCAGTACTTC. The entire variable domain, with the rest obtained from reference TRBV7-6 and TRBJ2-7, is as follows: GAGVSQSPRYKVTKRGQDVALRCDPISGHVSLYWYRQALGQGPEFLTYFNYEAQQDKSGLPNDRFSAERPEGSISTLTIQRTEQRDSAMYRCASSPGLAVHEQYFGPGTRLTVT.